One T cell receptor (beta chain) is described in this entry. Its specific antigen is unknown. No per-base quality is available; no much larger clone lies one base away. For this chain, trimming is 2 bases at the V end and 5 bases at the J end, and the number of junction bases without a gene match is 7. Looking up the germline V gene yields CDR1 SGHAT and CDR2 FQNNGV. The CDR3 numbers 16 residues from cysteine through phenylalanine. Here the CDR3 DNA is all that survives: 48 bases in frame from base 1. In Seattle, one collaborating source enrolled patients while the infection was active and tracked those patients longitudinally over the course of disease. Whole blood was collected in K2EDTA tubes by collaborating institutions according to the institutions' own protocols. For TCRbeta analysis, collaborators shipped samples in one of three forms: frozen whole blood, isolated PBMCs, or DNA extracted from either of those sample types.

The sample is drawn from a study of blood T cell repertoires in COVID-19 (dated by TCRdb to 2020 to 2022). Study-level background: Samples from collaborators originated in the United States, Italy and Spain and spanned both the acute and convalescent phases of COVID-19. Samples were obtained from the ongoing ImmuneRACE study (first 160 participants) and from some 1,200 subjects provided by 6 global collaborators. The repertoires were made available in a free public database intended to serve as a resource for research on the immune response to SARS-CoV-2. The material from the prospective study consisted of cDNA or gDNA derived from T cells, B-cell-depleted T cells, or PBMCs. Subjects who had been exposed to COVID-19, were actively infected with it, or had recovered from it provided the deeply sampled blood TCRbeta repertoires that made up the dataset. A de-identified subject ID, COVID-19 status, age in years and sex were almost always included in the sample metadata. HLA class I and class II types, where available, came from metadata supplied by the sample provider rather than from assay-based typing. Broad study findings and their caveats: How much clinical and demographic metadata was included differed by source and by participant, and the metadata was provided uncurated.

TCRbeta CDR3 regions were amplified from genomic DNA by means of the immunoSEQ Assay, a bias-controlled multiplex PCR. The paper's data handling went like this. Within the assay, amplification of reference gene primers was used to estimate how many nucleated cells each sample contained. Sequence reads were collapsed and filtered to measure the absolute abundance of every unique TCRbeta CDR3 rearrangement. For each sample, productive Simpson clonality was calculated as the square root of Simpson's diversity index across productive rearrangements. This immuneACCESS table, as held by TCRdb, lists in-frame sequences with V and J called but not all clones. Of the missing ones, under half trace to an unresolved V gene in checked studies; the others have no known cause. For V, J and clone size, that table is used; D and trimming come from the DNA. This sample gives around 370,000 clones in total; 85% to 90% of them show up just once. Approximately 7.3% of the sample is taken by the ten largest.

The chain was built from TRBV11-2 and TRBJ1-2, with 11 bases aligning to TRBD1. The clonotype was recovered from an older woman with COVID-19, enrolled during active disease. What was sequenced was peripheral blood. The nucleotides read TGTGCCAGCAGCTTAAACGGGGGGACAGGGGGTTATGGCTACACCTTC. It codes for CASSLNGGTGGYGYTF.